This T cell receptor (beta chain) was recovered during a study of cytomegalovirus exposure and HLA in healthy donors. Whole-study context: About 85 million unique TCR sequences came from HLA-typed donors in an early release. General observations from the study: Reported findings show TCR beta sequences accurately forecast HLA-A and HLA-B alleles in most subjects. The study labeled 164 TCR beta chains cytomegalovirus-associated. A later analysis reported that several of the most significant clusters appeared to be linked to common viral pathogens, among them Epstein-Barr virus.

The PCR had 60 Vbeta and 13 Jbeta primers. The protocol was immunoSEQ multiplex PCR, while the TCRdb copy is restricted to in-frame clones and leaves out a portion. Altogether 200,000 to 250,000 clones are present, about 75% being singletons, with the ten largest covering about 1.8%. The CDR3 totals 15 residues. V shed 3 bases and J 4 bases; nucleotides not matched to a gene: 7. Looked up from germline, CDR1 is MNHEY and CDR2 is SMNVEV (reference sequence). Turning to this clone: Antigen specificity is unknown.

This TCR derives from a man aged 18-30 years in good health and CMV-seronegative. V and J are TRBV27 and TRBJ2-7; 9 bases are shared with TRBD2. The source material was PBMCs. DNA for the CDR3: TGTGCCAGCAGTTTTAGCGGGAGTGGGTATTACGAGCAGTACTTC. It specifies CASSFSGSGYYEQYF.